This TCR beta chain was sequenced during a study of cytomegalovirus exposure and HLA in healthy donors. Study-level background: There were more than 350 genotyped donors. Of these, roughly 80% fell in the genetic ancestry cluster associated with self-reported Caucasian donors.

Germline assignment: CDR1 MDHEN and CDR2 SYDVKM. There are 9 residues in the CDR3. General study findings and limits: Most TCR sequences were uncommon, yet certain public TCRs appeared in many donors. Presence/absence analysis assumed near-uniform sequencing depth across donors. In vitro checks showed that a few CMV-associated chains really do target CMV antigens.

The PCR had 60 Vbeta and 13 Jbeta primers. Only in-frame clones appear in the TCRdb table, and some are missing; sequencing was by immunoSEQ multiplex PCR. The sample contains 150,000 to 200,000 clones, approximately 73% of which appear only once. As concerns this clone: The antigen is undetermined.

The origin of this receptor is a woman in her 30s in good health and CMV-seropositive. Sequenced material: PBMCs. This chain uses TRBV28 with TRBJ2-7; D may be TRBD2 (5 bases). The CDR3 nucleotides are TGTGCGGCCGGGGACGAGCAGTACTTC. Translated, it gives CAAGDEQYF.